This T cell receptor beta chain was sequenced for a study of cytomegalovirus exposure and HLA in healthy donors. A multiplex PCR was run with 60 Vbeta primers and 13 Jbeta primers. Produced via immunoSEQ multiplex PCR; TCRdb's table is partial and in-frame only. The data hold about 62,000 clones, with about 80% observed a single time. The germline V gene encodes CDR1 SGHRS and CDR2 YFSETQ. This CDR3 region has 14 residues. V gave up 0 bases and J gave up 3 bases, with 10 bases separating them. The chain carries TRBV5-1 and TRBJ2-7, with unresolved D. The sequenced sample was PBMCs. The sequence was collected from a man aged 60 to 75 in good health and CMV-seropositive. The CDR3 loop reads CASSLGRSLYEQYF. CDR3 bases: TGCGCCAGCAGCTTGGGCCGATCACTCTACGAGCAGTACTTC.